This is a list of T cell receptor beta chains from one sample in a study of blood T cell repertoires in COVID-19. The data were produced by immunoSEQ multiplex PCR, yet TCRdb's version contains in-frame clones alone and is incomplete. This table holds approximately 120,000 clones, 70% to 90% found once. Sample: peripheral blood. These receptors all stem from a woman aged 50 to 65 with acute or convalescent COVID-19. The conserved cysteine and the conserved F or W are not part of the CDR3 here. The D gene is left open where the match is weak.

CDR3	V	J	D
ASSTGLADNEQF	TRBV5-4	TRBJ2-1	TRBD2
ASRDRATNEKLF	TRBV6-6	TRBJ1-4	TRBD1
ASSPRVSPLH	TRBV4-1	TRBJ1-6	.
ATSDPSERTYNEQF	TRBV24-1	TRBJ2-1	.
ASRLGLAGGPSYNEQF	TRBV27	TRBJ2-1	TRBD2
ASSLLGQVTTGANVLT	TRBV27	TRBJ2-6	.
ASSEGFSGNTIY	TRBV2	TRBJ1-3	.
ASSHRQVKETQY	TRBV4-1	TRBJ2-5	.
ATKPPLGLTNQPQH	TRBV28	TRBJ1-5	.
ASSLEQTYEQY	TRBV5-1	TRBJ2-7	.
ASSFYLAGRNEQF	TRBV7-8	TRBJ2-1	TRBD2
ASSFQGYSNQPQH	TRBV28	TRBJ1-5	.
ASSIRLGQGNTEAF	TRBV19	TRBJ1-1	TRBD1
ASSLAGVDTQY	TRBV5-5	TRBJ2-3	TRBD2
ASSVDWRDPGNTIY	TRBV9	TRBJ1-3	.
ASSLGGGDNTQY	TRBV27	TRBJ2-3	TRBD2
ASSVTSGSVNEQF	TRBV9	TRBJ2-1	TRBD2
AISPGQGLAF	TRBV10-3	TRBJ1-1	TRBD1
ASSIGGSGAYEQY	TRBV9	TRBJ2-7	TRBD2
ASSYRTSGSRSYNEQF	TRBV6-2/TRBV6-3	TRBJ2-1	TRBD2
ASSLGVDASGMYNEQF	TRBV5-4	TRBJ2-1	TRBD2
ACLRIADYGYT	TRBV30	TRBJ1-2	.
ASTRTGKDEQF	TRBV6-5	TRBJ2-1	TRBD1
ASSSGGTGNAEAF	TRBV13	TRBJ1-1	TRBD1
ASSEAGAYNSPLH	TRBV2	TRBJ1-6	.
ASSRIQGVSYEQY	TRBV11-2	TRBJ2-7	.
ASSLARDEAF	TRBV5-1	TRBJ1-1	.